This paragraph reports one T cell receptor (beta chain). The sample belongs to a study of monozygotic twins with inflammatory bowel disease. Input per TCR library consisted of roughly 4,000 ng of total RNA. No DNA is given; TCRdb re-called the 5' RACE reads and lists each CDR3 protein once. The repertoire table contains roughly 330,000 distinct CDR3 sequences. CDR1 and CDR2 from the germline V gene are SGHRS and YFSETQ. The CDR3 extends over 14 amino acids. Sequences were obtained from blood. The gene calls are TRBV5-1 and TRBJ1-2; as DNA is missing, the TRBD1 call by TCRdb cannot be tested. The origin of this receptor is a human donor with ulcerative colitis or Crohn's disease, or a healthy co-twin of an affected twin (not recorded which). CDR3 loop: CASSDRGGYYGYTF.